This TCR beta chain was identified during a study of cytomegalovirus exposure and HLA in healthy donors. Study-wide results and limits: Earlier analysis yielded a pattern in which most TCR beta V segments were productive about 87% or about 30% of the time. Overall, around 160 TCR beta chains were annotated as cytomegalovirus-associated. An apparent linkage of common viral pathogens to several of the most significant clusters emerged in a later analysis.

On this clone itself: The antigen is not known.

PCR was performed using 60 Vbeta and 13 Jbeta primers. Only in-frame clones appear in the TCRdb table, and some are missing; sequencing was by immunoSEQ multiplex PCR. The sample includes roughly 180,000 clones, 65% to 85% of them seen just once. The CDR3 contains 14 residues. In germline, CDR1 is SGHTA, CDR2 FQGNSA. The V gene lost 5 bases and the J gene lost 5 bases, with 14 bases spanning the gap. V and J are TRBV7-2 and TRBJ2-3, with D maybe TRBD2 (6 bases). Sequencing used PBMCs. The TCR comes from a boy aged 2-9 years in good health and CMV-seronegative. The CDR3: CASSPWRERDTQYF. For the CDR3, the DNA is TGTGCCAGCAGCCCTTGGAGGGAAAGAGATACGCAGTATTTT.